Shown below are 30 T cell receptor beta chains from a single sample sequenced in a study of T cell repertoires in ileal Crohn's disease. Assay: immunoSEQ multiplex PCR; the TCRdb copy retains only in-frame clones and omits some. Among more than 8,500 clones listed, approximately 78% were seen once. Time point noted: neoterminal ileum biopsy at postoperative endoscopy, about 6 months after surgery. The specimen sequenced was ileal tissue. The receptors were gathered from an adult with Crohn's disease.

The chain couples TRBV7-8 to TRBJ2-7, with D perhaps TRBD1 (5 bases). The germline V gene has CDR1 SGHVS and CDR2 FQNEAQ. Trimming pared 5 bases from V and 2 bases from J, leaving 13 bases between. The CDR3 covers 14 residues. CDR3 sequence: CASSPDGHAYEQYF. The CDR3 bases are TGTGCCAGCAGCCCCGACGGACACGCCTACGAGCAGTACTTC.

The chain carries TRBV18 and TRBJ1-1; D is perhaps TRBD1 (5 bases). The V end was cut by 3 bases, the J end by 5 bases, with 19 bases between. Per germline, CDR1 KGHSH and CDR2 LQKENI. This CDR3 spans 16 amino acids. The CDR3 region is CASSPRGGGGETEAFF. The CDR3 DNA follows: TGTGCCAGCTCACCGCGAGGTGGGGGAGGTGAGACTGAAGCTTTCTTT. Based on the CDR3 plus reference TRBV18 and TRBJ1-1, the full variable domain is NAGVMQNPRHLVRRRGQEARLRCSPMKGHSHVYWYRQLPEEGLKFMVYLQKENIIDESGMPKERFSAEFPKEGPSILRIQQVVRGDSAAYFCASSPRGGGGETEAFFGQGTRLTVV.

In its sample, this clone was seen a few times. The chain joins TRBV6-5 to TRBJ1-2, with D tentatively TRBD1 (6 bases). The germline V and J ends were trimmed by 6 bases and 9 bases, with 17 bases remaining between them. The CDR3 sequence is 13 residues long. Per the germline V gene, CDR1 is MNHEY and CDR2 is SVGAGI. CDR3 sequence reads: CASRPGTHNSYTF. In nucleotides, the CDR3 is TGTGCCAGCAGACCCGGGACACACAACAGCTACACCTTC.

The CDR3 here is CAWSQHRSNTEAFF. Here the CDR3 DNA reads TGTGCCTGGAGTCAACACCGTTCGAACACTGAAGCTTTCTTT. The chain couples TRBV30 to TRBJ1-1; D is undetermined. Looked up from germline, CDR1 is GTSNPN and CDR2 is SVGIG (reference sequence). This CDR3 spans 14 amino acids. Trimming removed 2 bases from V and 1 base from J, with 11 bases in between.

This chain joins TRBV7-9 and TRBJ1-3; D gene unclear. The CDR3 is made up of 16 amino acids. Germline CDR1 reads SEHNR; CDR2 reads FQNEAQ (reference sequence). V lost 1 base to trimming and J lost 0 bases, with 10 bases between them. CDR3 coding DNA: TGTGCCAGCAGCTTAGGACAACCTAACTCTGGAAACACCATATATTTT. Protein product: CASSLGQPNSGNTIYF.

This chain links TRBV7-9 with TRBJ1-2; 9 bases match TRBD1. With 4 bases clipped from V and 4 bases from J, the junction kept 4 bases outside the gene matches. This CDR3 contains 14 residues. Germline loops: CDR1 SEHNR, CDR2 FQNEAQ (reference sequence). As DNA, the CDR3 is TGTGCCAGCAGCTGGGGACAGGGCTCCTATGGCTACACCTTC. It yields the protein CASSWGQGSYGYTF.

V is TRBV5-1 and J is TRBJ2-3; D might be TRBD1 (5 bases). The CDR3 loop spans 19 amino acids. V shed 4 bases and J shed 2 bases, with 26 bases lying between them. Germline CDR1 is SGHRS and CDR2 is YFSETQ. DNA of the CDR3: TGCGCCAGCAGCCCCCCCTTTTTCTCCCCCGGACAAGCCACAGATACGCAGTATTTT. Its protein product is CASSPPFFSPGQATDTQYF.

A word on this clone: Mismatch with germline at one junction end may stem from a read error. This chain links TRBV6-1 with TRBJ2-1, with D possibly being TRBD2 (5 bases). CDR1 is MNHNS and CDR2 is SASEGT in the germline V gene. The CDR3 has 14 residues. Here the CDR3 reads CASSEGRWAQRRLF. CDR3 DNA sequence: TGTGCCAGCAGCGAGGGCAGGTGGGCCCAGCGGAGGCTCTTC.

The chain is built from TRBV10-1 and TRBJ1-1; D is ambiguous. V was clipped by 2 bases and J by 5 bases, with 12 bases between them. CDR1 is WNHNN, CDR2 SYGVQD, per germline (reference sequence). There are 14 residues in the CDR3. As DNA, the CDR3 is TGCGCCAGCAGTGAGACTGGCGCGGGAACTGAAGCTTTCTTT. It codes for CASSETGAGTEAFF.

This chain uses TRBV7-2 with TRBJ2-5; 9 bases map to TRBD2. CDR1 and CDR2 from the germline V gene are SGHTA and FQGNSA. The V and J ends lost 6 bases and 6 bases, in that order; junction bases with no gene match: 17. This CDR3 spans 17 amino acids. CDR3 bases: TGTGCCAGCAGTGTGGGCGGGGGGGCCAGTGAGGGGAAGACCCAGTACTTC. Its translation: CASSVGGGASEGKTQYF.

The chain is built from TRBV7-2 and TRBJ2-7; TRBD2 agrees at 7 bases. The CDR3 spans 15 residues. Germline V CDR1 and CDR2: SGHTA, FQGNSA. With 4 bases clipped from V and 2 bases from J, the junction kept 8 bases outside the gene matches. In DNA form, the CDR3 reads TGTGCCAGCAGCTCAAGAGGACTAGGGGCCTACGAGCAGTACTTC. Translating it yields CASSSRGLGAYEQYF. Full variable domain (outside the CDR3, taken from reference TRBV7-2 and TRBJ2-7): GAGVSQSPSNKVTEKGKDVELRCDPISGHTALYWYRQSLGQGLEFLIYFQGNSAPDKSGLPSDRFSAERTGGSVSTLTIQRTQQEDSAVYLCASSSRGLGAYEQYFGPGTRLTVT.

This chain uses TRBV28 with TRBJ2-1, with D uncertain. V lost 8 bases to trimming and J lost 7 bases, with 15 bases between them. Germline CDR1 is MDHEN and CDR2 is SYDVKM. The CDR3 runs to 13 residues. Here the CDR3 DNA reads TGTGCCAGCCGGCGGCTCGAGGTGAATGAGCAGTTCTTC. Translated: CASRRLEVNEQFF.

The chain links TRBV5-5 to TRBJ1-1; a weak D match, TRBD1 (5 bases). CDR1 is SGHKS, CDR2 YYEKEE, per germline (reference sequence). V lost 4 bases to trimming and J lost 4 bases, with 14 bases between them. The CDR3 loop spans 14 amino acids. The CDR3 reads CASSPGRGSTEAFF. The CDR3 DNA is TGTGCCAGCAGCCCGGGACGGGGGAGCACTGAAGCTTTCTTT.

This sequence joins TRBV5-1 and TRBJ1-1; 10 bases agree with TRBD1. Germline V lookup: CDR1 SGHRS, CDR2 YFSETQ. The V and J ends lost 2 bases and 4 bases, in that order; junction bases with no gene match: 8. The CDR3 is made up of 16 amino acids. This CDR3 reads CASSFLGTGEGTEAFF. As DNA, the CDR3 is TGCGCCAGCAGCTTCCTAGGGACAGGGGAAGGCACTGAAGCTTTCTTT.

The chain is built from TRBV28 and TRBJ2-1; TRBD2 matches at 7 bases. The CDR3 covers 16 residues. After removal of 6 bases from V and 4 bases from J, the junction contained 12 bases not matched to a gene. Germline values: CDR1 MDHEN, CDR2 SYDVKM. CDR3: CASSTITGGKYNEQFF. The CDR3 DNA sequence: TGTGCCAGCAGCACCATCACCGGGGGGAAATACAATGAGCAGTTCTTC.

V and J are TRBV30 and TRBJ2-5, with 11 bases identical to TRBD2. The germline CDR1 and CDR2 sequences are GTSNPN and SVGIG (reference sequence). V lost 7 bases to trimming and J lost 0 bases; unmatched junction nucleotides: 10. There are 16 residues in the CDR3. The CDR3 region has the DNA TGTGCCTACCGGAAAGGACTAGCGGGCGACCAAGAGACCCAGTACTTC. Residues: CAYRKGLAGDQETQYF.

The gene calls are TRBV25-1 and TRBJ2-1; TRBD1 matches at 7 bases. The CDR3 has 13 residues. V was pared by 4 bases and J by 7 bases, with 4 bases of the junction left unmatched. Germline-derived CDR1 and CDR2 are MGHDK and SYGVNS. CDR3 in amino acids: CASSVQGWNEQFF. As DNA, the CDR3 is TGTGCCAGCAGTGTACAGGGGTGGAATGAGCAGTTCTTC.

In regard to this clone: Other DNA sequences in the same sample also yield this CDR3. V and J are TRBV5-1 and TRBJ1-3; unclear D gene. This CDR3 is 15 amino acids long. The germline gives CDR1 SGHRS, CDR2 YFSETQ. V lost 4 bases, J lost 1 base, and 12 bases lay in between. The CDR3 DNA is TGCGCCAGCAGCCTAGACCCGGGGTCTGGAAACACCATATATTTT. It is translated as CASSLDPGSGNTIYF.

This clone has only one observation. The chain recombines TRBV7-2 with TRBJ2-3; TRBD1 is a possible D gene (5 bases). V dropped 2 bases and J dropped 5 bases, with 8 bases sitting between them. Germline V gene data show CDR1 as SGHTA and CDR2 as FQGNSA. The CDR3 loop spans 13 amino acids. CDR3 in DNA: TGTGCCAGCAGCTTATCTAGGGGAGATACGCAGTATTTT. Translation: CASSLSRGDTQYF.

The rearrangement joins TRBV5-8 to TRBJ1-5; 7 positions agree with TRBD1. The V gene's germline CDR1 is SGHTS and CDR2 YDEGEE. V was pared by 4 bases and J by 5 bases, with 6 bases of the junction left unmatched. The CDR3 has 14 amino acids. The CDR3 region has the DNA TGTGCCAGCAGCCCGGGACAGTATTATCAGCCCCAGCATTTT. Protein product: CASSPGQYYQPQHF.

The V and J genes are TRBV28 and TRBJ1-2; TRBD1 matches 9 bases. Trimming at V came to 6 bases and at J to 4 bases, leaving 15 bases not matched to a gene. Germline assignment: CDR1 MDHEN and CDR2 SYDVKM. CDR3 length: 17 residues. The CDR3 DNA sequence: TGTGCCAGCAGAATTACACCGGGACAGGGTACGAGCTATGGCTACACCTTC. Translated: CASRITPGQGTSYGYTF.

The V and J genes are TRBV28 and TRBJ2-1; TRBD2 matches 11 bases. CDR1 and CDR2 (germline): MDHEN, SYDVKM. CDR3 size: 16 residues. Unmatched junction bases numbered 6, after V lost 1 base and J lost 7 bases. The CDR3 region is CASSLFTSGGRNEQFF. DNA of the CDR3: TGTGCCAGCAGTTTATTTACTAGCGGGGGTCGAAATGAGCAGTTCTTC. Based on the CDR3 plus reference TRBV28 and TRBJ2-1, the full variable domain is DVKVTQSSRYLVKRTGEKVFLECVQDMDHENMFWYRQDPGLGLRLIYFSYDVKMKEKGDIPEGYSVSREKKERFSLILESASTNQTSMYLCASSLFTSGGRNEQFFGPGTRLTVL.

The chain employs TRBV29-1 and TRBJ2-7; 7 bases are a match to TRBD1. With V trimmed by 2 bases and J by 2 bases, 6 bases remained unmatched. Germline CDR1 is SQVTM and CDR2 is ANQGSEA. The CDR3 covers 14 residues. The DNA of the CDR3 is TGCAGCGTTGAAAGTAGGGACAGAGCCTACGAGCAGTACTTC. Protein sequence: CSVESRDRAYEQYF.

The J gene is TRBJ2-3, the V gene TRBV30, with 9 bases fitting TRBD1. CDR1 is GTSNPN, CDR2 SVGIG, per germline (reference sequence). The CDR3 consists of 14 residues. The CDR3 bases are TGTGCTTCTCCGGGGACAGGGCGCACAGATACGCAGTATTTT. Translated: CASPGTGRTDTQYF.

This clone was observed a handful of times. V usage is TRBV18 and J usage is TRBJ2-7, with 8 bases aligning to TRBD1. The V segment lost 2 bases and the J segment 6 bases; nucleotides outside the gene matches: 6. This CDR3 region has 14 residues. The germline CDR1 and CDR2 sequences are KGHSH and LQKENI. Here the CDR3 reads CASSPSGQGREQYF. The CDR3 region has the DNA TGTGCCAGCTCACCATCTGGACAGGGCCGCGAGCAGTACTTC.

The rearrangement uses TRBV5-4 and TRBJ1-4; TRBD1 matches at 9 bases. V lost 3 bases to trimming and J lost 3 bases; unmatched junction nucleotides: 3. This CDR3 has 15 amino acids. CDR1 SGHNT and CDR2 YYREEE come from the germline V gene (reference sequence). CDR3 bases: TGTGCCAGCAGCTACCGGACAGGGGCTAATGAAAAACTGTTTTTT. Its protein is CASSYRTGANEKLFF.

The chain joins TRBV19 to TRBJ2-7; 10 bases map to TRBD1. The V gene end was trimmed by 4 bases and the J gene end by 6 bases; junction bases not matched to a gene: 6. There are 14 residues in the CDR3. Looked up from germline, CDR1 is LNHDA and CDR2 is SQIVND (reference sequence). Here the CDR3 reads CASSTGQGWSEQYF. The DNA of the CDR3 is TGTGCCAGTAGTACGGGACAGGGGTGGAGCGAGCAGTACTTC. The full variable domain, rest sourced from reference TRBV19 and TRBJ2-7, is DGGITQSPKYLFRKEGQNVTLSCEQNLNHDAMYWYRQDPGQGLRLIYYSQIVNDFQKGDIAEGYSVSREKKESFPLTVTSAQKNPTAFYLCASSTGQGWSEQYFGPGTRLTVT.

The chain links TRBV7-2 to TRBJ2-1, with 7 bases fitting TRBD1. The CDR3 has 15 residues. CDR1 SGHTA and CDR2 FQGNSA come from the germline V gene. Trimming at V came to 5 bases and at J to 2 bases, leaving 6 bases not matched to a gene. CDR3 in DNA: TGTGCCAGCAGCCCAACGGGACAGACCTACAATGAGCAGTTCTTC. Protein product: CASSPTGQTYNEQFF.

This clone was picked up one time. The J gene is TRBJ1-1, the V gene TRBV10-2; 8 bases agree with TRBD1. Trimming removed 6 bases from V and 4 bases from J; junction bases left unmatched: 4. Germline CDR1 reads WSHSY; CDR2 reads SAAADI. This CDR3 is built from 13 residues. Written as DNA, the CDR3 is TGCGCCAGCAGCAGGACAGGGATCACTGAAGCTTTCTTT. This codes for CASSRTGITEAFF.

The chain is built from TRBV5-4 and TRBJ2-6; 7 bases map to TRBD1. Germline assignment: CDR1 SGHNT and CDR2 YYREEE (reference sequence). V lost 3 bases to trimming and J lost 2 bases; unmatched junction nucleotides: 8. The CDR3 spans 17 residues. For the CDR3, the DNA is TGTGCCAGCAGCTCGGCAGGGGGATTAACTGGGGCCAACGTCCTGACTTTC. Encoded protein: CASSSAGGLTGANVLTF.